Below, 3 T cell receptor beta chains from the same sample are listed, as sequenced in a study of lymphopenia after photon versus proton radiotherapy. The protocol was immunoSEQ multiplex PCR, while the TCRdb copy is restricted to in-frame clones and leaves out a portion. The sample includes some 64,000 clones, around 90% of them seen just once. This specimen consisted of peripheral blood, obtained from a patient treated with proton-based radiotherapy. Receptors were obtained from a man older than 75 with esophageal cancer.

Points on this clone: The same CDR3 can be traced to other DNA sequences in this sample. The chain joins TRBV9 to TRBJ2-3; 10 bases agree with TRBD2. Germline V gene data show CDR1 as SGDLS and CDR2 as YYNGEE. The CDR3 length is 15 residues. Germline trimming cut 0 bases from V and 6 bases from J; bases unmatched to any gene: 4. The CDR3: CASSVELAGPDTQYF. The CDR3 coding sequence is TGTGCCAGCAGCGTAGAACTAGCGGGGCCTGATACGCAGTATTTT.

The chain joins TRBV6-6 to TRBJ1-2; no reliable D call. From germline, CDR1 is MNHNY and CDR2 SVGAGI (reference sequence). V was shortened by 2 bases and J by 4 bases, with 14 bases between the two germline ends. CDR3 length equals 15 residues. The CDR3 DNA sequence: TGTGCCAGCAGTTACGGGCGGCAAGCCGCCTATGGCTACACCTTC. Translating gives CASSYGRQAAYGYTF.

This clone came up many times. The chain links TRBV7-9 to TRBJ2-5; 9 bases match TRBD2. Trimming took 1 base from V and 4 from J; bases not matched to a gene: 7. This CDR3 region has 16 residues. Germline V CDR1 and CDR2: SEHNR, FQNEAQ (reference sequence). CDR3 coding DNA: TGTGCCAGCAGCTTAGTTAGCGGGAGTTCGAGAGAGACCCAGTACTTC. Protein product: CASSLVSGSSRETQYF.